Each of the 21 T cell receptor beta chains below was sequenced from the same sample in a study of cytomegalovirus exposure and HLA in healthy donors. With 60 Vbeta and 13 Jbeta primers, the PCR was carried out. Data came from immunoSEQ multiplex PCR; TCRdb stores just in-frame clones and leaves some out. This sample has roughly 140,000 clones, with over 75% found just once. The specimen sequenced was PBMCs. The receptors were sampled from a man between 25 and 39 years old in good health and CMV-seronegative.

The rearrangement uses TRBV19 and TRBJ1-6, with D unresolved. V lost 0 bases and J 9 bases, leaving 6 bases between the germline ends. Germline V CDR1 and CDR2: LNHDA, SQIVND (reference sequence). The CDR3 is made up of 13 amino acids. CDR3: CASSIDKRSPLHF. CDR3 DNA: TGTGCCAGTAGTATAGATAAGCGTTCACCCCTCCACTTT.

The chain combines TRBV4-1 with TRBJ2-7; D gene unclear. Germline V gene sequence: CDR1 MGHRA, CDR2 YSYEKL. CDR3 size: 13 residues. Deletions cut 0 bases from V and 4 bases from J, with 7 bases between. Here the CDR3 DNA reads TGCGCCAGCAGCCAAGATCTCGGGTACGAGCAGTACTTC. Amino acids: CASSQDLGYEQYF.

The J gene is TRBJ2-1, the V gene TRBV6-5; 7 nucleotides agree with TRBD1. This CDR3 region has 16 residues. The germline V gene has CDR1 MNHEY and CDR2 SVGAGI. V lost 2 bases, J lost 0 bases, and 4 bases stayed unmatched. The CDR3 sequence: CASSYGTESSYNEQFF. CDR3 DNA: TGTGCCAGCAGTTACGGGACAGAGAGCTCCTACAATGAGCAGTTCTTC.

The chain links TRBV5-6 to TRBJ2-5, with D maybe TRBD1 (5 bases). Trimming stripped 3 bases from V and 1 base from J, with 10 bases between. Germline lookup yields CDR1 SGHDT and CDR2 YYEEEE. The CDR3 extends over 14 amino acids. CDR3 DNA sequence: TGTGCCAGCAGCTCAGGGATTGGCCAAGAGACCCAGTACTTC. Its protein product is CASSSGIGQETQYF.

V usage is TRBV9 and J usage is TRBJ2-3, with TRBD2 identical over 10 bases. CDR3 length: 16 amino acids. V shed 0 bases, J shed 5 bases, and the junction held 6 bases outside the gene matches. CDR1 and CDR2 (germline): SGDLS, YYNGEE. The CDR3: CASSVVSGGSGDTQYF. As DNA, the CDR3 is TGTGCCAGCAGCGTAGTTAGCGGGGGGTCAGGAGATACGCAGTATTTT. Complete variable domain (other parts from reference TRBV9 and TRBJ2-3): DSGVTQTPKHLITATGQRVTLRCSPRSGDLSVYWYQQSLDQGLQFLIQYYNGEERAKGNILERFSAQQFPDLHSELNLSSLELGDSALYFCASSVVSGGSGDTQYFGPGTRLTVL.

This clone was detected only a few times. V usage is TRBV5-4 and J usage is TRBJ1-4; the match to TRBD1 covers 7 bases. The CDR3 runs to 15 residues. After removal of 2 bases from V and 6 bases from J, the junction contained 7 bases not matched to a gene. Germline-derived CDR1 and CDR2 are SGHNT and YYREEE (reference sequence). The CDR3 reads CASSFGQDRHEKLFF. CDR3 sequence (DNA): TGTGCCAGCAGCTTTGGTCAGGACAGGCATGAAAAACTGTTTTTT. The entire variable domain, with the rest obtained from reference TRBV5-4 and TRBJ1-4, is as follows: ETGVTQSPTHLIKTRGQQVTLRCSSQSGHNTVSWYQQALGQGPQFIFQYYREEENGRGNFPPRFSGLQFPNYSSELNVNALELDDSALYLCASSFGQDRHEKLFFGSGTQLSVL.

The J gene is TRBJ1-5, the V gene TRBV10-2; D is undetermined. The CDR3 is 12 residues long. Germline V gene lookup returns CDR1 WSHSY and CDR2 SAAADI. V lost 6 bases to trimming and J lost 0 bases, with 3 bases between them. CDR3 residues: CASSHSNQPQHF. In DNA, the CDR3 is TGCGCCAGCAGCCATAGCAATCAGCCCCAGCATTTT.

The chain is built from TRBV5-1 and TRBJ2-5; TRBD2 aligns across 7 bases. The DNA end favors TRBJ2-7, so the J call may be wrong. The length of the CDR3 is 16 residues. In germline, CDR1 is SGHRS, CDR2 YFSETQ. The DNA of the CDR3 is TGCGCCAGCAGCTCCCGTGGGGCTAGCGGCCCCTACGAGCAGTACTTC. Encoded protein: CASSSRGASGPYEQYF.

J is TRBJ2-1 and V is TRBV4-1; TRBD1 might be the D (5 bases). V lost 4 bases and J 5 bases, leaving 15 bases between the germline ends. The germline CDR1 and CDR2 sequences are MGHRA and YSYEKL. The CDR3 totals 15 residues. CDR3 amino acids: CASSLPLDRHNEQFF. DNA of the CDR3: TGCGCCAGCAGCCTCCCCTTAGACAGACACAATGAGCAGTTCTTC.

The chain is built from TRBV29-1 and TRBJ2-3, with D possibly TRBD2 on 5 matching bases. Germline values: CDR1 SQVTM, CDR2 ANQGSEA. V lost 0 bases to trimming and J lost 2 bases, with 21 bases between them. The CDR3 has 18 residues. In DNA form, the CDR3 reads TGCAGCGTTGAAGAGTTGTTCTCCGGACTCCCACTCACAGATACGCAGTATTTT. Amino acid sequence: CSVEELFSGLPLTDTQYF.

The chain couples TRBV29-1 to TRBJ2-1; D remains ambiguous. CDR3 length equals 11 residues. In germline, CDR1 is SQVTM, CDR2 ANQGSEA. Between the trimmed V and J ends, which lost 4 bases and 5 bases, there was a span of 6 bases. CDR3 residues: CSVVFHNEQFF. The DNA of the CDR3 is TGCAGCGTTGTCTTCCACAATGAGCAGTTCTTC.

J is TRBJ2-7 and V is TRBV4-2; TRBD1 aligns across 9 bases. Looked up from germline, CDR1 is LGHNA and CDR2 is YNFKEQ. This CDR3 has 16 amino acids. V dropped 2 bases and J dropped 5; count of bases not matched to a gene: 10. The CDR3 spells CASSQSGQGRNHEQYF. The CDR3 nucleotides read TGTGCCAGCAGCCAATCGGGACAGGGAAGGAATCACGAGCAGTACTTC.

The J gene is TRBJ2-7, the V gene TRBV6-1, with TRBD2 identical over 11 bases. Trimming removed 5 bases from V and 6 bases from J; junction bases left unmatched: 9. There are 15 residues in the CDR3. CDR1 and CDR2 (germline): MNHNS, SASEGT. For the CDR3, the DNA is TGTGCCAGCAGTCGAAATGGGCTAGCGGGAGGCGAGCAGTACTTC. Amino acids: CASSRNGLAGGEQYF.

The V gene is TRBV6-5, the J gene TRBJ1-2; D is uncertain. With 6 bases removed from V and 4 bases from J, the gap between germline ends came to 18 bases. The CDR3 is 15 amino acids. Germline V gene data show CDR1 as MNHEY and CDR2 as SVGAGI. DNA of the CDR3: TGTGCCAGCAGCCCAAATAAAGACACGATCTATGGCTACACCTTC. This sequence encodes CASSPNKDTIYGYTF.

The CDR3 is CASSEWGLAEPSTYEQYF. The DNA of the CDR3 is TGTGCCAGCAGTGAATGGGGCCTAGCGGAGCCATCGACCTACGAGCAGTACTTC. This rearrangement joins TRBV6-1 to TRBJ2-7; 7 bases are shared with TRBD2. V trimming: 2 bases; J trimming: 2 bases; junction bases outside the gene matches: 15. The CDR3 is made up of 18 amino acids. The germline V gene encodes CDR1 MNHNS and CDR2 SASEGT.

This clone was seen a handful of times. This CDR3 reads CASSWRDSGNTIYF. The CDR3 bases are TGCGCCAGCAGTTGGAGGGACTCTGGAAACACCATATATTTT. The J gene is TRBJ1-3, the V gene TRBV10-2; D is unresolved. The CDR3 contains 14 residues. V was pared by 5 bases and J by 0 bases, with 8 bases between. The V gene's germline CDR1 is WSHSY and CDR2 SAAADI.

This clone was counted between two and nine times. The J gene is TRBJ1-2, the V gene TRBV5-1; 10 nucleotides match TRBD1. Germline assignment: CDR1 SGHRS and CDR2 YFSETQ. V shed 0 bases and J 7 bases; nucleotides not matched to a gene: 3. This CDR3 region has 14 residues. CDR3 region: CASSLEGQGGGYTF. CDR3 DNA sequence: TGCGCCAGCAGCTTGGAAGGACAGGGGGGTGGCTACACCTTC.

V gene TRBV2 combines with J gene TRBJ2-7; TRBD2 agrees at 7 bases. CDR3 length: 15 residues. CDR1 and CDR2 (germline): SNHLY, FYNNEI. V lost 4 bases to trimming and J lost 2 bases; unmatched junction nucleotides: 8. The CDR3 protein is CASSGGEGFPYEQYF. As DNA, the CDR3 is TGTGCCAGCAGTGGCGGGGAGGGGTTCCCCTACGAGCAGTACTTC.

The gene calls are TRBV30 and TRBJ2-5; 13 nucleotides align to TRBD2. Germline V gene lookup returns CDR1 GTSNPN and CDR2 SVGIG (reference sequence). The CDR3 is made up of 18 amino acids. Trimming cost V 3 bases and J 9 bases; bases outside gene matches: 19. Written as DNA, the CDR3 is TGTGCCTGGAGAGCAATAGGACTAGCGGGAGACGGGTGGGTGGCCCAGTACTTC. Protein product: CAWRAIGLAGDGWVAQYF. The full variable domain, with the rest looked up from reference TRBV30 and TRBJ2-5, is SQTIHQWPATLVQPVGSPLSLECTVEGTSNPNLYWYRQAAGRGLQLLFYSVGIGQISSEVPQNLSASRPQDRQFILSSKKLLLSDSGFYLCAWRAIGLAGDGWVAQYFGPGTRLLVL.

The chain combines TRBV2 with TRBJ1-5, with 7 nucleotides matching TRBD1. Germline CDR1 reads SNHLY; CDR2 reads FYNNEI. CDR3 length: 14 amino acids. After removal of 6 bases from V and 11 bases from J, the junction contained 13 bases not matched to a gene. The chain's CDR3 is CASSRGADQGTQHF. The DNA for the CDR3 is TGTGCCAGCAGCAGGGGGGCCGACCAAGGGACCCAGCATTTT.

The table lists this clone with a count of one. The V and J genes are TRBV5-1 and TRBJ1-5; 7 bases are a match to TRBD1. The CDR3 contains 15 residues. V was pared by 4 bases and J by 8 bases, with 12 bases of the junction left unmatched. Germline assignment: CDR1 SGHRS and CDR2 YFSETQ. The CDR3 region has the DNA TGCGCCAGCAGCCCTACAGGGGCCTCGGGGGAGCCCCAGCATTTT. Residues: CASSPTGASGEPQHF.